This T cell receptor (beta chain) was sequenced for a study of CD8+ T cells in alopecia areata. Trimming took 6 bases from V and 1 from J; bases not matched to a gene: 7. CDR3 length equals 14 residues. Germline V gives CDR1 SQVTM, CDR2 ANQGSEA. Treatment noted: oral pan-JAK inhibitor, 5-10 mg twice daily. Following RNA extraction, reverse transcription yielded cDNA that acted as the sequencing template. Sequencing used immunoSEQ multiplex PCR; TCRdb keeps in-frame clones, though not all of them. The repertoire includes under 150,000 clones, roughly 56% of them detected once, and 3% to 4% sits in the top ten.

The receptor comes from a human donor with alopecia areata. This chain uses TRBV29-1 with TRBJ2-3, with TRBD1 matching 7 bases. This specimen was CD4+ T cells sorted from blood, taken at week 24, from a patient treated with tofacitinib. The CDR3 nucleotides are TGCAGCGTAAGAAGGGGGACAGGCACAGATACGCAGTATTTT. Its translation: CSVRRGTGTDTQYF.